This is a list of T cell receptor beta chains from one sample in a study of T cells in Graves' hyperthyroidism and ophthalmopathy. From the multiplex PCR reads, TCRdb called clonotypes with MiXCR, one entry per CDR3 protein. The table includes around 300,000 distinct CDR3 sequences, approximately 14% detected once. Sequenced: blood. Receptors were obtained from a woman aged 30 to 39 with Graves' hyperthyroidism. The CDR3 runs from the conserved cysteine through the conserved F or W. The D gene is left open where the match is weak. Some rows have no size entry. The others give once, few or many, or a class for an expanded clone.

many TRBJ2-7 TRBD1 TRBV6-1 TGTGCCAGCAGTAAAAACCCAGGGGGCGGTTACGAGCAGTACTTC CASSKNPGGGYEQYF
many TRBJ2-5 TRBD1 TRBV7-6 TGTGCCAGCAGCTCTAGGGGGCTTCTGGAGACCCAGTACTTC CASSSRGLLETQYF
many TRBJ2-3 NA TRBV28 TGTGCCAGCAGAGCCCCGAGCGGTACAGATACGCAGTATTTT CASRAPSGTDTQYF
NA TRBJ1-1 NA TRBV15 TGTGCCACCAGCTTCCCAGAACAGGGGAACACTGAAGCTTTCTTT CATSFPEQGNTEAFF
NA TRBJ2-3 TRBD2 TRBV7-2 TGTGCCAGCAGCTTATCTCCTGCGGGAGTGACAGATACGCAGTATTTT CASSLSPAGVTDTQYF
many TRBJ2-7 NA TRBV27 TGTGCCAGCAGTTATTGGGGACCCTACGAGCAGTACTTC CASSYWGPYEQYF
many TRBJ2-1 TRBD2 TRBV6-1 TGTGCCAGCAGTCTGACTAGCGAGTACAATGAGCAGTTCTTC CASSLTSEYNEQFF
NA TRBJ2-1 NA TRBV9 TGTGCCAGCAGCTACGGTGGGCGGGACAATGAGCAGTTCTTC CASSYGGRDNEQFF
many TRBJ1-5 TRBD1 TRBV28 TGTGCCAGCCTGGAGGCAGGGGGTCAGCCCCAGCATTTT CASLEAGGQPQHF
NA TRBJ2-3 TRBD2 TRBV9 TGTGCCAGCAGCGTAGATGGACTAGCGGTTAATACGCAGTATTTT CASSVDGLAVNTQYF
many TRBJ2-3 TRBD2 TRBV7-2 TGTGCCAGCAGCTTACTCGGTAGCGGGACCACAGATACGCAGTATTTT CASSLLGSGTTDTQYF
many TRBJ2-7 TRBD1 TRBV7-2 TGTGCCAGCAGCCCTACGCCGCTTCGGGACAGGACCTACGAGCAGTACTTC CASSPTPLRDRTYEQYF
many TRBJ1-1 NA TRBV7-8 TGTGCCAGCAGCTTAGCGACAGATAAAGAAGCTTTCTTT CASSLATDKEAFF
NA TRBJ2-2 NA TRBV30 TGTGCCTGGAATCCTACTAGACCCACCGGGGAGCTGTTTTTT CAWNPTRPTGELFF
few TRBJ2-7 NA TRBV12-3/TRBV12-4 TGTGCCAGCAGCAGGGCCCTAGGGAAATCCTACGAGCAGTACTTC CASSRALGKSYEQYF
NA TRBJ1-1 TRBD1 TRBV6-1 TGTGCCAGCAGCACAGGGGATGTGAGCACTGAAGCTTTCTTT CASSTGDVSTEAFF
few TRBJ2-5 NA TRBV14 TGTGCCAGCAGCCAAGACAGGGGCACTCCTCAGTACTTC CASSQDRGTPQYF
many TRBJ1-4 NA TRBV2 TGTGCCAGCAGTGACGGGACGCGGAAACTGTTTTTT CASSDGTRKLFF
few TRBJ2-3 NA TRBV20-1 TGCAGTGCTAGAGAGGGGACTGCGATCACAGATACGCAGTATTTT CSAREGTAITDTQYF
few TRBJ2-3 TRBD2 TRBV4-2 TGTGCCAGCAGCCAAGATTTTGGGGGACTAGCGGGAGGCGCAGATACGCAGTATTTT CASSQDFGGLAGGADTQYF
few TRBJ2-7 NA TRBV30 TGTGCCTGGCAACAGGGAGGCGAGCAGTACTTC CAWQQGGEQYF
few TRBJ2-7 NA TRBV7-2 TGTGCCAGCAGCTTAGGAGGGGTCCTGTACGAGCAGTACTTC CASSLGGVLYEQYF
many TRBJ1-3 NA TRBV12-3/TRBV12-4 TGTGCCAGCACCTTCCGGGGGCTTGGAAACACCATATATTTT CASTFRGLGNTIYF
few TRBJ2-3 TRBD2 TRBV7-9 TGTGCCAGCAGCTTATTTGCTAGCGGGAGCACAGATACGCAGTATTTT CASSLFASGSTDTQYF
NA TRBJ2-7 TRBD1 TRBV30 TGTGCCTGGAGATTCAGGACAGGGGGCGCTTACGAGCAGTACTTC CAWRFRTGGAYEQYF
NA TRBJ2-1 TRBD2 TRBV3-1 TGTGCCAGCAGCCAAGATAGGGGTTGGCGGGGGTACAATGAGCAGTTCTTC CASSQDRGWRGYNEQFF
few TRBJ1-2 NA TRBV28 TGTGCCAGCAGTTTGGGACGGACGGGGGGCTACACCTTC CASSLGRTGGYTF
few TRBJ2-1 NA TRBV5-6 TGTGCCAGCAGCTTTGACGTCAATGAGCAGTTCTTC CASSFDVNEQFF
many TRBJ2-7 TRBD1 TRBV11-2 TGTGCCAGCGGGGCCGGGACAGGGGTCTCCTACGAGCAGTACTTC CASGAGTGVSYEQYF
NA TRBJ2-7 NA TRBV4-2 TGTGCCAGCAGCCAAACCGACAGCTCCTACGAGCAGTACTTC CASSQTDSSYEQYF
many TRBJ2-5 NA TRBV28 TGTGCCAGCAGGCCGGGGATGGGAGAAGAGACCCAGTACTTC CASRPGMGEETQYF
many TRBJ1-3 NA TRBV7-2 TGTGCCAGCCTATCGGATGGAAACACCATATATTTT CASLSDGNTIYF
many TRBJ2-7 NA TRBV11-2 TGTGCCAGCAGCTTAGTTGGCAGACCCGCGGGGGAGCAGTACTTC CASSLVGRPAGEQYF
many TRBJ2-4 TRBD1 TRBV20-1 TGCAGTGCCACACCACAGGGGAGAGACATTCAGTACTTC CSATPQGRDIQYF
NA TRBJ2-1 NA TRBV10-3 TGTGCCATCAGCGGGGGCGAACTCTACAATGAGCAGTTCTTC CAISGGELYNEQFF
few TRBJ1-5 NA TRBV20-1 TGCAGTGCTAGTATGTACAGGGAGGTCGATAGCAATCAGCCCCAGCATTTT CSASMYREVDSNQPQHF
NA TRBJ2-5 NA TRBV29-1 TGCAGCGTTCTGACAGCGATGGTTGAGACCCAGTACTTC CSVLTAMVETQYF
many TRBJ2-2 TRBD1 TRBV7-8 TGTGCCAGCAGCTTAGGGGACAGGGGTGGGAACACCGGGGAGCTGTTTTTT CASSLGDRGGNTGELFF
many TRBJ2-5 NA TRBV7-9 TGTGCCAGCAGCCACTCCGCGGGGATAGGAGAGACCCAGTACTTC CASSHSAGIGETQYF
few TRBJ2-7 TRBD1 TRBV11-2 TGTGCCAGCAGCTGGACAGGGGGTGGGTACGAGCAGTACTTC CASSWTGGGYEQYF
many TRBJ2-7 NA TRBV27 TGTGCCACACACAGTTTAAGCTCCTACGAGCAGTACTTC CATHSLSSYEQYF
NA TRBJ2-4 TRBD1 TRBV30 TGTGCCTGTTCCTCCGGACAGGGAGAAAACATTCAGTACTTC CACSSGQGENIQYF
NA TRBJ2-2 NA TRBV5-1 TGCGCCAGCAGCTTGACCCTAACGAACACCGGGGAGCTGTTTTTT CASSLTLTNTGELFF
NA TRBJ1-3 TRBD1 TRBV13 TGTGCCAGCAGCTTCGGACAGGGCTCTGGAAACACCATATATTTT CASSFGQGSGNTIYF
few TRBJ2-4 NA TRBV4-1 TGCGCCAGCAGCCAACTACTAGGCCACGGAAACATTCAGTACTTC CASSQLLGHGNIQYF
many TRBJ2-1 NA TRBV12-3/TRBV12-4 TGTGCCAGCAGTTTCAAAGGGTCTTACAATGAGCAGTTCTTC CASSFKGSYNEQFF
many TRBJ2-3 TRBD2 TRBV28 TGTGCCAGCAGTTCGTTAGCGGGAGTCATAGATACGCAGTATTTT CASSSLAGVIDTQYF
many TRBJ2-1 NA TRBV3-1 TGTGCCAGCAGCCAAGGATCATGGCTTGGCGCTACGGGTGAGCAGTTCTTC CASSQGSWLGATGEQFF
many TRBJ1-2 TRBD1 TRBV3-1 TGTGCCAGCAGCCAAGCCGGACAGGGCGACTATGGCTACACCTTC CASSQAGQGDYGYTF
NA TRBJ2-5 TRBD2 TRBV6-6 TGTGCCAGCAGTTACGGGGGAGGGGAGACCCAGTACTTC CASSYGGGETQYF
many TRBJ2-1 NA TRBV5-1 TGCGCCAGCAGCACCAGAGGGTCGGCAGGGGACAATGAGCAGTTCTTC CASSTRGSAGDNEQFF
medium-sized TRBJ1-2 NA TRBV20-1 TGCAGTGCTAGAGATCAAGACAGCCACTATGGCTACACCTTC CSARDQDSHYGYTF
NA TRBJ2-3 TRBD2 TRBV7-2 TGTGCCAGCAGCTTATTTAGCGGGAGAACAGATACGCAGTATTTT CASSLFSGRTDTQYF
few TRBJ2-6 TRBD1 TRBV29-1 TGCAGCGTTGGGACAGGGGGGGGGGCCAACGTCCTGACTTTC CSVGTGGGANVLTF
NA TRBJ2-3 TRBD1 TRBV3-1 TGTGCCAGCAGCCAAACCGGGACAGGGGGTGGTACGCAGTATTTT CASSQTGTGGGTQYF
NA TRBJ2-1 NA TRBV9 TGTGCCAGCAGCGTCGGGCATCAGGGTGAGCAGTTCTTC CASSVGHQGEQFF
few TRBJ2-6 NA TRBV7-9 TGTGCCAGCAGGTCAGGGTATGGGGCCAACGTCCTGACTTTC CASRSGYGANVLTF
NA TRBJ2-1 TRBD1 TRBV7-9 TGTGCCAGCAGAGGACAGGGAGCCGAAAGCAATGAGCAGTTCTTC CASRGQGAESNEQFF
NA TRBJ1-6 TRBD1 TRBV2 TGTGCCAGCAGCTCCTCGGGACAGGGAAATTCACCCCTCCACTTT CASSSSGQGNSPLHF